These 2 T cell receptor beta chains share one sample of origin, sequenced in a study of blood T cells in healthy people across ages. For the second PCR, which ran for about 6 to 12 cycles, a sample-barcoded 5' primer and a J-beta primer mix were used. Each CDR3 protein is one row after TCRdb ran MiXCR on the 5' RACE reads. The sample contains over 600,000 distinct CDR3 sequences, about 46% of which appear only once. The sequenced material came from blood. Receptors originate from a man aged 80 or over in good health.

In this sample, this clonotype turned up a few times. This chain uses TRBV6-1 with TRBJ2-6, with TRBD1 matching over 7 bases. Germline CDR1 and CDR2: MNHNS and SASEGT. CDR3 length: 15 residues. J was trimmed by 5 bases and V by 6 bases; bases with no gene match: 7. The CDR3 reads CASSGQALRANVLTF. In DNA, the CDR3 is TGTGCCAGCAGCGGACAGGCTTTAAGGGCCAACGTCCTGACTTTC.

The chain joins TRBV29-1 to TRBJ2-3; D perhaps matches TRBD2 (5 bases). Trimming took 1 base from V and 6 from J, leaving 17 bases between them. Germline V gene lookup returns CDR1 SQVTM and CDR2 ANQGSEA. This CDR3 has 15 residues. The DNA for the CDR3 is TGCAGCGTTGAAGTCCGAAGAACGGGATGGGATACGCAGTATTTT. Amino acids: CSVEVRRTGWDTQYF.